This T cell receptor (beta chain) is from a study of memory CD4+ T cells and cytomegalovirus serostatus. Single viable CD3+CD4+CD8-CD45RO+ cells were sorted as the memory CD4+ T cells. The repertoire was sequenced with immunoSEQ multiplex PCR; TCRdb's copy has only in-frame clones and lacks some. Of about 41,000 clones listed, 76% are singletons. This clonotype was obtained from an adult in good health and CMV-seronegative. Source material: memory CD4+ T cells from blood.

CDR3 in amino acids: CASSNGGTGGMNTEAFF. CDR3 nucleotide sequence: TGTGCCAGTAGTAACGGCGGGACAGGGGGGATGAACACTGAAGCTTTCTTT. This chain uses TRBV19 with TRBJ1-1; 11 nucleotides line up with TRBD1. J gave up 0 bases and V 4 bases, and 7 bases lay outside the gene matches. The CDR3 has 17 amino acids. Looked up from germline, CDR1 is LNHDA and CDR2 is SQIVND (reference sequence).